These 13 T cell receptor beta chains were all obtained from the same sample, sequenced in a study of T cell changes during pregnancy in multiple sclerosis. Some clones are missing from TCRdb's copy, which holds only in-frame ones; the method was immunoSEQ multiplex PCR. This sample has some 83,000 clones, with roughly nine tenths found just once. The input for sequencing was PBMCs, taken in the first trimester of pregnancy. These receptors were collected from a female donor in good health, serving as a control in a pregnancy study. Some clones in this sample may be carry-over from other donors' samples.

The V and J genes are TRBV7-9 and TRBJ2-3, with TRBD2 identical over 9 bases. Germline lookup yields CDR1 SEHNR and CDR2 FQNEAQ (reference sequence). The V gene end was trimmed by 7 bases and the J gene end by 3 bases; junction bases not matched to a gene: 17. CDR3 length equals 18 residues. CDR3 in amino acids: CASTGARGGSLLTDTQYF. In DNA form, the CDR3 reads TGTGCCAGCACCGGTGCGCGGGGGGGTTCTTTGTTGACAGATACGCAGTATTTT.

The chain joins TRBV2 to TRBJ2-2; tentatively, D is TRBD1 (5 bases). The CDR3 spans 15 residues. The germline V and J ends were trimmed by 6 bases and 5 bases, with 16 bases remaining between them. Germline values: CDR1 SNHLY, CDR2 FYNNEI. The CDR3 loop is CASSPSQGITGELFF. The CDR3 DNA reads TGTGCCAGCAGCCCGTCGCAGGGTATTACCGGGGAGCTGTTTTTT.

The V call is TRBV18, the J call TRBJ1-1; D call uncertain. The CDR3 spans 14 residues. V gave up 1 base and J gave up 1 base, with 7 bases separating them. Germline CDR1 KGHSH, CDR2 LQKENI. DNA for the CDR3: TGTGCCAGCTCACCACTTCAGGAGAACACTGAAGCTTTCTTT. This gives the protein CASSPLQENTEAFF.

The chain couples TRBV6-1 to TRBJ1-2; the match to TRBD1 covers 9 bases. V was clipped by 2 bases and J by 4 bases; unmatched bases: 8. Germline V gene lookup returns CDR1 MNHNS and CDR2 SASEGT. The CDR3 spans 16 residues. CDR3 in DNA: TGTGCCAGCAGTGAACAACAGGGGGCGCGGGCCTATGGCTACACCTTC. Translation: CASSEQQGARAYGYTF.

The chain has TRBV13 and TRBJ2-2; 10 nucleotides align to TRBD1. The CDR3 loop spans 14 amino acids. The trim removed 5 bases at V and 6 bases at J, leaving 3 bases unmatched. Germline assignment: CDR1 PRHDT and CDR2 FYEKMQ (reference sequence). This CDR3 reads CASSPGTGAGELFF. CDR3 DNA sequence: TGTGCCAGCAGCCCCGGGACAGGGGCCGGGGAGCTGTTTTTT.

The V gene is TRBV6-5, the J gene TRBJ2-7; possible D gene TRBD2, 6 bases. Germline V lookup: CDR1 MNHEY, CDR2 SVGAGI. The CDR3 extends over 14 amino acids. V was cut by 5 bases and J by 2 bases, with 13 bases left in between. CDR3 loop: CASSRREDAYEQYF. In DNA form, the CDR3 reads TGTGCCAGCAGTAGGAGGGAAGACGCCTACGAGCAGTACTTC.

The chain links TRBV27 to TRBJ2-1; D not certain. V lost 2 bases and J lost 4, with 12 bases in between. Per the germline V gene, CDR1 is MNHEY and CDR2 is SMNVEV (reference sequence). The CDR3 totals 15 residues. CDR3 bases: TGTGCCAGCAGTTTAAAGGAGTCTTTTTACAATGAGCAGTTCTTC. Amino acid sequence: CASSLKESFYNEQFF.

The table lists this clone with a count of one. V gene TRBV4-1 combines with J gene TRBJ1-4; 7 nucleotides agree with TRBD1. The CDR3 is 13 residues long. J gave up 8 bases and V 6 bases, and 6 bases lay outside the gene matches. The V gene's germline CDR1 is MGHRA and CDR2 YSYEKL. CDR3 region: CASRDRDDEKLFF. The DNA of the CDR3 is TGCGCCAGCAGAGACAGGGATGACGAAAAACTGTTTTTT.

The chain recombines TRBV7-6 with TRBJ2-3, with TRBD2 matching over 16 bases. The CDR3 extends over 19 amino acids. With 5 bases clipped from V and 0 bases from J, the junction kept 8 bases outside the gene matches. The germline gives CDR1 SGHVS, CDR2 FNYEAQ. The CDR3 sequence is CASSTSGTSGGVSTDTQYF. CDR3 sequence (DNA): TGTGCCAGCAGCACGTCCGGGACTAGCGGGGGGGTTAGCACAGATACGCAGTATTTT.

The chain carries TRBV27 and TRBJ2-5; no definite D call. V dropped 4 bases and J dropped 4 bases, with 4 bases sitting between them. Germline V CDR1 and CDR2: MNHEY, SMNVEV (reference sequence). The CDR3 loop spans 11 amino acids. The CDR3 DNA sequence: TGTGCCAGCAGTTCCGGAGAGACCCAGTACTTC. This sequence encodes CASSSGETQYF.

This chain uses TRBV7-9 with TRBJ2-1, with 8 bases that match TRBD2. J was trimmed by 1 base and V by 4 bases; bases with no gene match: 3. This CDR3 spans 15 amino acids. Germline values: CDR1 SEHNR, CDR2 FQNEAQ (reference sequence). As DNA, the CDR3 is TGTGCCAGCAGCTCCCGGGGGGGGTCCTACAATGAGCAGTTCTTC. Translation gives CASSSRGGSYNEQFF.

CDR3 amino acids: CASSLGAVSNQPQHF. The CDR3 DNA reads as TGTGCCAGCAGCCTTGGGGCAGTTAGCAATCAGCCCCAGCATTTT. This chain links TRBV2 with TRBJ1-5, with D possibly being TRBD1 (5 bases). The CDR3 has 15 residues. In germline, CDR1 is SNHLY, CDR2 FYNNEI. V lost 6 bases, J lost 0 bases, and 12 bases lay in between.

This chain joins TRBV7-9 and TRBJ1-3, with D uncertain. V was cut by 1 base and J by 4 bases, with 8 bases left in between. CDR3 length equals 14 residues. Germline V lookup: CDR1 SEHNR, CDR2 FQNEAQ (reference sequence). CDR3 sequence: CASSLVAVGNTIYF. The CDR3, as DNA: TGTGCCAGCAGCTTAGTTGCAGTAGGAAACACCATATATTTT.